Below are 29 T cell receptor beta chains sequenced from a single sample in a study of CD8 T cells in Susac syndrome. Random hexamers served to reverse transcribe about 0.45 to 1 ug RNA. A single record per CDR3 protein comes from TCRdb applying MiXCR to the immunoSEQ multiplex PCR reads. The sample shows roughly 190,000 distinct CDR3 sequences, approximately 95% of them seen only once. Sequenced sample: CD8+ T cells from PBMCs. The receptors here all came from a human donor with Susac syndrome.

The chain employs TRBV14 and TRBJ2-1; D is ambiguous. Germline assignment: CDR1 SGHDN and CDR2 FVKESK. Trimming pared 1 base from V and 7 bases from J, leaving 11 bases between. This CDR3 contains 14 residues. The CDR3 reads CASSQAPQDNEQFF. The CDR3 DNA reads TGTGCCAGCAGCCAAGCCCCCCAGGATAATGAGCAGTTCTTC.

This clonotype was counted once. The chain couples TRBV3-1 to TRBJ2-1, with TRBD2 matching 10 bases. CDR3 length equals 15 residues. Trimming cost V 4 bases and J 5 bases; bases outside gene matches: 5. From germline, CDR1 is LGHDT and CDR2 YNNKEL (reference sequence). The CDR3 DNA reads as TGTGCCAGCAGCCTTACTAGCGGGGCCAACAATGAGCAGTTCTTC. Protein: CASSLTSGANNEQFF.

This clonotype has a single count. The V gene is TRBV20-1, the J gene TRBJ2-3; TRBD2 aligns across 9 bases. CDR3 length: 15 residues. Germline V lookup: CDR1 DFQATT, CDR2 SNEGSKA (reference sequence). With V trimmed by 2 bases and J by 5 bases, 8 bases remained unmatched. The CDR3 DNA reads as TGCAGTGCTAGATTAGCTAGCGGGGAGGGAGATACGCAGTATTTT. It is translated as CSARLASGEGDTQYF.

The gene calls are TRBV24-1 and TRBJ2-2; D may correspond to TRBD1 or TRBD2 (5 bases each). CDR1 KGHDR and CDR2 SFDVKD come from the germline V gene. Trimming took off 0 bases at V and 3 bases at J, with 10 bases between the two ends. The CDR3 is 16 amino acids. The CDR3: CATSDLPGPDTGELFF. In DNA form, the CDR3 reads TGTGCCACCAGTGATTTGCCGGGGCCGGACACCGGGGAGCTGTTTTTT.

J is TRBJ2-5 and V is TRBV3-1, with 12 positions matching TRBD2. Germline lookup yields CDR1 LGHDT and CDR2 YNNKEL (reference sequence). V was clipped by 4 bases and J by 5 bases; unmatched bases: 8. This CDR3 contains 16 residues. In nucleotides, the CDR3 is TGTGCCAGCAGCCTCGAACTAGCGGGAGGAAAGGAGACCCAGTACTTC. Encoded protein: CASSLELAGGKETQYF.

V and J are TRBV5-5 and TRBJ2-7, with D unclear. CDR1 is SGHKS and CDR2 is YYEKEE in the germline V gene (reference sequence). CDR3 length equals 14 residues. The V gene lost 4 bases and the J gene lost 1 base, with 12 bases spanning the gap. The CDR3 coding sequence is TGTGCCAGCAGCCCGCGGACGGAGTCCTACGAGCAGTACTTC. Amino acids: CASSPRTESYEQYF.

The chain has TRBV5-4 and TRBJ1-2, with 9 nucleotides matching TRBD1. The CDR3 runs 16 residues. Trimming took 4 bases from V and 4 from J; bases not matched to a gene: 11. The V gene's germline CDR1 is SGHNT and CDR2 YYREEE (reference sequence). Here the CDR3 reads CASSLQGAQYRYGYTF. In nucleotides, the CDR3 is TGTGCCAGCAGCCTACAGGGGGCCCAATACCGCTATGGCTACACCTTC.

This chain uses TRBV20-1 with TRBJ2-1; D is unclear. The V and J ends lost 6 bases and 0 bases respectively, with 12 bases between them. CDR1 and CDR2 (germline): DFQATT, SNEGSKA (reference sequence). The CDR3 loop spans 14 amino acids. CDR3 sequence reads: CSAPPESSYNEQFF. CDR3 DNA: TGCAGTGCCCCTCCGGAGAGCTCCTACAATGAGCAGTTCTTC.

The V call is TRBV20-1, the J call TRBJ2-5; no clear D gene. Germline lookup yields CDR1 DFQATT and CDR2 SNEGSKA (reference sequence). This CDR3 is built from 16 residues. V shed 0 bases and J shed 0 bases, with 14 bases lying between them. Written as DNA, the CDR3 is TGCAGTGCTAGAGATCGCCTATTGAGCAACCAAGAGACCCAGTACTTC. Translation gives CSARDRLLSNQETQYF.

This chain uses TRBV20-1 with TRBJ1-5, with D possibly being TRBD1 (5 bases). Trimming shortened V by 6 bases and J by 1 base, and 13 bases separated the two germline ends. Germline lookup yields CDR1 DFQATT and CDR2 SNEGSKA (reference sequence). The CDR3 length is 14 residues. The CDR3 reads CSARDWASNQPQHF. The CDR3 nucleotides read TGCAGTGCGAGGGACTGGGCCAGCAATCAGCCCCAGCATTTT.

The V and J genes are TRBV6-5 and TRBJ2-5; the D gene is possibly TRBD1 (5 bases). Germline CDR1 MNHEY, CDR2 SVGAGI. CDR3 size: 12 residues. Trimming stripped 10 bases from V and 2 bases from J, with 11 bases between. In DNA, the CDR3 is TGTGCCATAGGTTACAGGCAAGAGACCCAGTACTTC. Residues: CAIGYRQETQYF.

This chain uses TRBV6-1 with TRBJ2-2; a possible D gene is TRBD2 (6 bases). Germline-derived CDR1 and CDR2 are MNHNS and SASEGT. V lost 5 bases and J lost 5, with 18 bases in between. The CDR3 length is 16 residues. CDR3 loop: CASSPDTGGSTGELFF. The CDR3, as DNA: TGTGCCAGCAGTCCAGACACTGGGGGGTCAACCGGGGAGCTGTTTTTT.

The V and J genes are TRBV27 and TRBJ2-7, with D unresolved. In germline, CDR1 is MNHEY, CDR2 SMNVEV (reference sequence). The CDR3 runs to 15 residues. Trimming pared 5 bases from V and 5 bases from J, leaving 19 bases between. DNA for the CDR3: TGTGCCAGCAGTCTCCATGTGACCCAGCAGCACGAGCAGTACTTC. Its translation is CASSLHVTQQHEQYF.

This sequence joins TRBV30 and TRBJ1-6; D unresolved. Germline assignment: CDR1 GTSNPN and CDR2 SVGIG (reference sequence). The V end was cut by 0 bases, the J end by 0 bases, with 9 bases between. The CDR3 sequence is 16 residues long. CDR3: CAWSVLGSSYNSPLHF. The CDR3 nucleotides read TGTGCCTGGAGTGTACTAGGGAGCTCCTATAATTCACCCCTCCACTTT.

The chain uses TRBV4-1 and TRBJ1-2; the D gene is possibly TRBD1 (6 bases). V dropped 5 bases and J dropped 2 bases, with 15 bases sitting between them. Germline CDR1 is MGHRA and CDR2 is YSYEKL. The CDR3 spans 15 residues. CDR3 bases: TGCGCCAGCAGCTTCCAGGGGATTCCAAACTATGGCTACACCTTC. Its translation: CASSFQGIPNYGYTF.

The chain links TRBV12-3 or TRBV12-4 to TRBJ1-5; 9 bases match TRBD1. The CDR3 loop spans 15 amino acids. Trimming cost V 0 bases and J 4 bases; bases outside gene matches: 1. The CDR3 DNA is TGTGCCAGCAGTTTAGCCGGGACAGGGAATCAGCCCCAGCATTTT. It codes for CASSLAGTGNQPQHF.

This rearrangement joins TRBV5-1 to TRBJ2-5; D is possibly TRBD1 (5 bases). The CDR3 extends over 13 amino acids. V shed 0 bases and J shed 5 bases, with 8 bases lying between them. Looked up from germline, CDR1 is SGHRS and CDR2 is YFSETQ. In nucleotides, the CDR3 is TGCGCCAGCAGCTTGGTAAAGGGGGAGACCCAGTACTTC. Translated, it gives CASSLVKGETQYF.

The rearrangement joins TRBV7-9 to TRBJ1-6; D is undetermined. The CDR3 length is 15 residues. The V gene lost 6 bases and the J gene lost 7 bases, with 16 bases spanning the gap. Germline CDR1 reads SEHNR; CDR2 reads FQNEAQ (reference sequence). The CDR3 nucleotides are TGTGCCAGCAGGAAGACGGCCGCGGGAAATTCACCCCTCCACTTT. Translation: CASRKTAAGNSPLHF.

The rearrangement links TRBV7-8 to TRBJ2-6; the D is unclear. The CDR3 is 15 residues long. V was pared by 1 base and J by 0 bases, with 4 bases between. CDR1 SGHVS and CDR2 FQNEAQ come from the germline V gene. The CDR3 protein is CASSLGYSGANVLTF. The CDR3 bases are TGTGCCAGCAGCTTAGGGTACTCTGGGGCCAACGTCCTGACTTTC.

CDR3 region: CASSVSSGTSLETQYF. For the CDR3, the DNA is TGTGCCAGCAGCGTGAGTTCCGGGACTAGCCTAGAGACCCAGTACTTC. V gene TRBV9 combines with J gene TRBJ2-5, with 9 bases lining up with TRBD2. The CDR3 spans 16 residues. Germline V lookup: CDR1 SGDLS, CDR2 YYNGEE. Trimming removed 2 bases from V and 4 bases from J; junction bases left unmatched: 9.

In its sample, this clonotype was seen a few times. This chain joins TRBV14 and TRBJ1-2; D uncertain. Germline V gene sequence: CDR1 SGHDN, CDR2 FVKESK. Deletions cut 4 bases from V and 6 bases from J, with 6 bases between. This CDR3 spans 11 amino acids. The CDR3 is CASSRGDGYTF. The CDR3 DNA reads TGTGCCAGCAGCCGAGGTGATGGCTACACCTTC.

The chain has TRBV3-1 and TRBJ1-5; D not resolved. Deletions cut 1 base from V and 2 bases from J, with 12 bases between. The germline V gene has CDR1 LGHDT and CDR2 YNNKEL (reference sequence). The CDR3 sequence is 16 residues long. CDR3 nucleotide sequence: TGTGCCAGCAGCCAAGGACTCAATGAGGGCAATCAGCCCCAGCATTTT. Its translation is CASSQGLNEGNQPQHF.

V usage is TRBV28 and J usage is TRBJ1-1, with unresolved D. V was pared by 6 bases and J by 8 bases, with 10 bases between. Germline V CDR1 and CDR2: MDHEN, SYDVKM. CDR3 size: 11 residues. The CDR3 sequence is CASSRATEAFF. As DNA, the CDR3 is TGTGCCAGCAGCCGGGCCACGGAAGCTTTCTTT.

The chain links TRBV20-1 to TRBJ2-1, with a possible D match to TRBD2 (5 bases). Trimming took off 5 bases at V and 4 bases at J, with 12 bases between the two ends. Per germline, CDR1 DFQATT and CDR2 SNEGSKA (reference sequence). The length of the CDR3 is 13 residues. As DNA, the CDR3 is TGCAGTGCTCTCCTGACTACTTACAATGAGCAGTTCTTC. Its translation is CSALLTTYNEQFF.

V gene TRBV5-4 combines with J gene TRBJ2-7, with D perhaps assigned TRBD1 or TRBD2 (5 bases each). Per germline, CDR1 SGHNT and CDR2 YYREEE (reference sequence). This CDR3 has 14 residues. V was cut by 2 bases and J by 5 bases, with 14 bases left in between. The CDR3: CASSFYAGSNEQYF. CDR3 DNA sequence: TGTGCCAGCAGCTTTTATGCAGGGAGTAACGAGCAGTACTTC.

The table lists this clonotype with a count of one. V gene TRBV2 combines with J gene TRBJ2-7; 8 bases are shared with TRBD2. Germline V gene data show CDR1 as SNHLY and CDR2 as FYNNEI. The CDR3 covers 15 residues. V lost 4 bases and J lost 2; bases outside the gene matches: 7. CDR3 nucleotides: TGTGCCAGCAGTGCAAGCGGGAGTCCTACCTACGAGCAGTACTTC. Encoded protein: CASSASGSPTYEQYF.

The CDR3 DNA follows: TGCGCCAGCAGCCAAGACGGGACAACCTCTAGCAATCAGCCCCAGCATTTT. Encoded protein: CASSQDGTTSSNQPQHF. The rearrangement links TRBV4-1 to TRBJ1-5, with D possibly matching TRBD1 (6 bases). V was clipped by 0 bases and J by 0 bases, with 12 bases between them. Germline assignment: CDR1 MGHRA and CDR2 YSYEKL. This CDR3 has 17 residues.

The chain has TRBV29-1 and TRBJ1-2; perhaps TRBD1 as D (5 bases). The length of the CDR3 is 14 residues. V was shortened by 4 bases and J by 10 bases, with 22 bases between the two germline ends. CDR1 and CDR2 (germline): SQVTM, ANQGSEA. The CDR3 loop reads CSVVGAYSGRDYTF. DNA of the CDR3: TGCAGCGTTGTAGGGGCTTACAGTGGGCGAGACTACACCTTC.

V is TRBV27 and J is TRBJ1-2, with D unclear. CDR1 is MNHEY, CDR2 SMNVEV, per germline (reference sequence). The CDR3 runs to 14 residues. Trimming took 4 bases from V and 0 from J, leaving 9 bases between them. CDR3 nucleotide sequence: TGTGCCAGCAGTTCGACTTTCCCTAACTATGGCTACACCTTC. Translating it yields CASSSTFPNYGYTF.